This TCR beta chain was observed in a study of T-cell reconstitution after alpha-beta-depleted transplantation in children. Using unique molecular identifiers, the investigators prepared the TCRbeta library. TCRdb independently ran MiXCR on the PCR reads; one entry per CDR3 protein. The top ten clones hold around 2.2% of a sample with hundreds of thousands of distinct CDR3 sequences, over 9.5% of them seen once. The germline V gene encodes CDR1 LGHNA and CDR2 YNFKEQ. V was pared by 0 bases and J by 0 bases, with 6 bases between. This CDR3 is 15 amino acids long. Study-level points and caveats: Some patients owed their high day-60 TCRbeta diversity to surviving recipient T cells and thymic progenitors. Approximately two months post-transplant, alpha-beta T cells reportedly originated from several hundred expanded graft clones. One year after transplant, T-cell counts and diversity came mostly from newly produced T cells.

Ten or more counts support this clonotype. What it binds is not known. The sequences come from PBMCs, collected before TCRalphabeta/CD19-depleted stem cell transplant. The TCR was taken from a child aged 2 to 9 with inherited bone marrow failure, due to receive a stem cell transplant. V gene TRBV4-2 combines with J gene TRBJ1-5, with D unclear. Here the CDR3 reads CASSQEGHSNQPQHF. CDR3 in DNA: TGTGCCAGCAGCCAAGAAGGTCATAGCAATCAGCCCCAGCATTTT.